Listed below are T cell receptor beta chains from one sample, sequenced in a study of shared clonotypes between healthy human individuals. Libraries were prepared by immunoSEQ multiplex PCR; TCRdb keeps only in-frame clonotypes and omits some of them. The sample includes approximately 2,200,000 clones, more than 85% of them seen just once. Sample: naive CD8+ T cells from PBMCs. These receptors were collected from a man younger than 35 in good health. Some clones in this sample may be carry-over from other donors' samples. CDR3s include the opening cysteine and the closing phenylalanine or tryptophan. Fields, in order: D gene, V gene, clone size, J gene, CDR3 DNA, CDR3 protein. D genes are given only for firm matches. Clone size is stated in some rows and not others, as once, few, many or a class when expanded.

NA,TRBV11-3,NA,TRBJ2-1,TGTGCCAGCAGGCGCAATGGCGGAACTTCCTACAATGAGCAGTTCTTC,CASRRNGGTSYNEQFF
NA,TRBV30,NA,TRBJ2-7,TGTGCCTGGAGTGTAGTTCGGTACGAGCAGTACTTC,CAWSVVRYEQYF
NA,TRBV5-1,NA,TRBJ2-3,TGCGCCAGCAGCTTGGAAAACGCGGCAGATACGCAGTATTTT,CASSLENAADTQYF
NA,TRBV19,NA,TRBJ2-7,TGTGCCAGTCAGGGACCTTTCTACGAGCAGTACTTC,CASQGPFYEQYF
NA,TRBV28,NA,TRBJ2-7,TGTGCCAGCAGTTGGGGAGTTGAGCAGTACTTC,CASSWGVEQYF
NA,TRBV6-1,NA,TRBJ2-5,TGTGCCAGCAGTGAAGCCTTGGAGGGGGCCCGGCAAAAGACCCAGTACTTC,CASSEALEGARQKTQYF
NA,TRBV6-7,NA,TRBJ2-7,TGTGCCAGCAGTTCCTCGACGGGGAGCTCCTACGAGCAGTACTTC,CASSSSTGSSYEQYF
TRBD2,TRBV7-9,NA,TRBJ2-1,TGTGCCAGCAGTTCGCTCAACGGACTAGCGGGACCATACAATGAGCAGTTCTTC,CASSSLNGLAGPYNEQFF
NA,TRBV7-3,NA,TRBJ2-1,TGTGCCAGCAGCTCGGGACTTAGCTACAATGAGCAGTTCTTC,CASSSGLSYNEQFF
TRBD2,TRBV11-3,NA,TRBJ2-1,TGTGCCAGCAGCCCAGGACTAGCGGGAGTAGGGGAGCAGTTCTTC,CASSPGLAGVGEQFF
TRBD2,TRBV27,NA,TRBJ2-5,TGTGCCAGCAGTTTACTAGCGGGATATTCCCAAGAGACCCAGTACTTC,CASSLLAGYSQETQYF
TRBD2,TRBV6-1,NA,TRBJ2-1,TGTGCCAGCAGTGCTCGCGGGAGGATCGCCTACAATGAGCAGTTCTTC,CASSARGRIAYNEQFF
TRBD2,TRBV29-1,once,TRBJ2-1,TGCAGCGTTGAAGGGGCGGGGAGGGCAAGTGAGCAGTTCTTC,CSVEGAGRASEQFF
TRBD2,TRBV5-1,NA,TRBJ2-3,TGCGCCAGCAGCTCTAGCGGGAGTGATACGCAGTATTTT,CASSSSGSDTQYF
TRBD2,TRBV28,NA,TRBJ2-1,TGTGCCAGCAGTTTGTGGGCTAGCGGGATAGCGAGGGAGCAGTTCTTC,CASSLWASGIAREQFF
NA,TRBV19,NA,TRBJ1-3,TGTGCCAGTAGTACTGACGGAGGTTACCTCTCTGGAAACACCATATATTTT,CASSTDGGYLSGNTIYF
NA,TRBV6-5,NA,TRBJ2-3,TGTGCCAGCAGTTCCCCAGGCGATACGCAGTATTTT,CASSSPGDTQYF
TRBD1,TRBV2,once,TRBJ2-3,TGTGCCATCGCAGGGGGACGCACAGATACGCAGTATTTT,CAIAGGRTDTQYF
TRBD2,TRBV27,NA,TRBJ2-1,TGTGCCAGCAGAATTGGGACTAGCGGGAGACCGACCTACAATGAGCAGTTCTTC,CASRIGTSGRPTYNEQFF
TRBD2,TRBV30,NA,TRBJ2-7,TGTGCCTGGAGCAAGCGGGAGACCTATGAGCAGTACTTC,CAWSKRETYEQYF
TRBD1,TRBV27,once,TRBJ2-7,TGTGCCAGCAGTAAAGGGACAGGGTCTATCTACGAGCAGTACTTC,CASSKGTGSIYEQYF
TRBD1,TRBV9,NA,TRBJ1-1,TGTGCCAGCAGCGCCGAGCCGGGACAGGTGGGTGAAGCTTTCTTT,CASSAEPGQVGEAFF
NA,TRBV4-1,NA,TRBJ2-3,TGCGCCAGCAGCCAAGAGACAGGCACAGATACGCAGTATTTT,CASSQETGTDTQYF
NA,TRBV7-9,NA,TRBJ1-4,TGTGCCAGCAGGGGGCCTAATGAAAAACTGTTTTTT,CASRGPNEKLFF
TRBD1,TRBV28,NA,TRBJ1-1,TGTGCCAGCTATCGGAAGACAGGGGTCGTCATGAACACTGAAGCTTTCTTT,CASYRKTGVVMNTEAFF
TRBD2,TRBV11-2,NA,TRBJ2-1,TGTGCCAGCACCTCACGGACTAGCGGGTTTGAGCAGTTCTTC,CASTSRTSGFEQFF
NA,TRBV7-2,NA,TRBJ2-7,TGTGCCAGCAGCTCCCCCCCTCACTACGAGCAGTACTTC,CASSSPPHYEQYF
NA,TRBV19,NA,TRBJ1-5,TGTGCCAGTAGTATAGATCTTTGGGGTAGGGGCAATCAGCCCCAGCATTTT,CASSIDLWGRGNQPQHF
NA,TRBV6-5,NA,TRBJ2-3,TGTGCCAGCAGTTACATGGGTGATACGCAGTATTTT,CASSYMGDTQYF
TRBD1,TRBV5-7,NA,TRBJ2-7,TGTGCCAGCAGCGGGGGACAGGGGAGCTCCTACGAGCAGTACTTC,CASSGGQGSSYEQYF
NA,TRBV27,NA,TRBJ1-5,TGTGCCAGCAGTTTATCGACAGGCTCGGGTCAGCCCCAGCATTTT,CASSLSTGSGQPQHF
TRBD2,TRBV7-9,NA,TRBJ2-7,TGTGCCAGCAGCTTAGTACTAGCGGTTCCCCACGAGCAGTACTTC,CASSLVLAVPHEQYF
TRBD2,TRBV4-3,NA,TRBJ2-3,TGCGCCAGCAGCCAATGGACTAGTACAGATACGCAGTATTTT,CASSQWTSTDTQYF
NA,TRBV29-1,NA,TRBJ2-7,TGCAGCGCCCGGCTGGATTACGAGCAGTACTTC,CSARLDYEQYF
NA,TRBV29-1,NA,TRBJ2-5,TGCAGCGTTGAGGTCCAAGAGACCCAGTACTTC,CSVEVQETQYF
TRBD1,TRBV9,NA,TRBJ1-2,TGTGCCAGCAGCGGATCCGGGACAGTCTATGGCTACACCTTC,CASSGSGTVYGYTF
NA,TRBV9,NA,TRBJ1-1,TGTGCCAGTTCTGCCACGACGGCCACTGAAGCTTTCTTT,CASSATTATEAFF
TRBD1,TRBV7-9,NA,TRBJ2-7,TGTGCCAGCAGCGTTCGACAGGGCCCTACCTACGAGCAGTACTTC,CASSVRQGPTYEQYF
NA,TRBV5-6,NA,TRBJ1-5,TGTGCCAGCAGCTTGGCTACAAATCAGCCCCAGCATTTT,CASSLATNQPQHF
NA,TRBV11-2,NA,TRBJ2-7,TGTGCCAGCAGCGACCGGGAGCGATACTACGAGCAGTACTTC,CASSDRERYYEQYF
TRBD1,TRBV10-3,NA,TRBJ2-7,TGTGCCATCAGTGAGCCCAAAGCCTCAGGGGGAAACGAGCAGTACTTC,CAISEPKASGGNEQYF
TRBD1,TRBV6-5,NA,TRBJ2-7,TGTGCCAGCAGTTACACCGGACAGGGCGCCTACGAGCAGTACTTC,CASSYTGQGAYEQYF
TRBD1,TRBV27,NA,TRBJ2-7,TGTGCCAGCAGTCCCAATCCGGGACAGGGGACCTACGAGCAGTACTTC,CASSPNPGQGTYEQYF
TRBD2,TRBV10-1,NA,TRBJ2-1,TGCGCCAGCAGTGAGCGGGCCCCTAGCGGGCCATACAATGAGCAGTTCTTC,CASSERAPSGPYNEQFF
NA,TRBV14,NA,TRBJ2-5,TGTGCCAGCAGCCTACGGGACACAAGGGACCAAGAGACCCAGTACTTC,CASSLRDTRDQETQYF
TRBD2,TRBV7-6,NA,TRBJ2-1,TGTGCCAGCAGGAATAGCGGGTCTTCCTACAATGAGCAGTTCTTC,CASRNSGSSYNEQFF
NA,TRBV7-9,once,TRBJ2-7,TGTGCCAGCAGCTCCACTAGTTCCTACGAGCAGTACTTC,CASSSTSSYEQYF
NA,TRBV30,NA,TRBJ2-7,TGTGCCTGGAGTAGGGGTTCCTACGAGCAGTACTTC,CAWSRGSYEQYF
NA,TRBV27,NA,TRBJ2-1,TGTGCCAGCAGTTTATCTTCGTCGGAGAATTGGTACAATGAGCAGTTCTTC,CASSLSSSENWYNEQFF
NA,TRBV28,NA,TRBJ1-5,TGTGCCAGCAGCCCCATCGGGGGAAGGAAGCCCCAGCATTTT,CASSPIGGRKPQHF
NA,TRBV29-1,NA,TRBJ2-7,TGCAGCGTTGTGCCCCAGGGCTACGAGCAGTACTTC,CSVVPQGYEQYF
TRBD1,TRBV25-1,NA,TRBJ2-1,TGTGCCAGCAGCGGGACAGGATCCTACAATGAGCAGTTCTTC,CASSGTGSYNEQFF
NA,TRBV5-1,NA,TRBJ2-1,TGCGCCAGCAGGATAGCGGACTACAATGAGCAGTTCTTC,CASRIADYNEQFF
NA,TRBV6-1,NA,TRBJ2-5,TGTGCCAGCAGTGCTTGGGGGAACCAAGAGACCCAGTACTTC,CASSAWGNQETQYF
TRBD1,TRBV6-6,NA,TRBJ1-2,TGTGCCAGCAGCGGGACAGGGTACACCTTC,CASSGTGYTF
NA,TRBV7-9,NA,TRBJ2-1,TGTGCCAGCAGCTTAGAACTAGCCACCTACAATGAGCAGTTCTTC,CASSLELATYNEQFF
NA,TRBV13,NA,TRBJ2-3,TGTGCCAGCCGTTCCCCCCTACACTTCACAGATACGCAGTATTTT,CASRSPLHFTDTQYF
NA,TRBV27,NA,TRBJ2-7,TGTGCCAGCAGTGTCTTGGGGAGCTCCTACGAGCAGTACTTC,CASSVLGSSYEQYF
NA,TRBV7-9,NA,TRBJ2-7,TGTGCCAGCAGCGGTACCGGACGGGACTCCTACGAGCAGTACTTC,CASSGTGRDSYEQYF
NA,TRBV21-1,NA,TRBJ2-7,TGTGCCAGCAGCAAAGCGTCGGGACCCTACGAGCAGTACTTC,CASSKASGPYEQYF